The T cell receptor (beta chain) under discussion was sequenced for a study of blood T cell repertoires in COVID-19. Germline V gives CDR1 MNHEY, CDR2 SVGAGI. This CDR3 contains 13 residues. The V end lost 6 bases, the J end lost 7 bases, and 16 bases lay between the germline ends. TCRdb keeps only in-frame clones here, not all; method: immunoSEQ multiplex PCR. Here the sample spans under 200,000 clones, 70% to 90% being singletons. This TCR was recovered from a woman older than 75 in a cohort sampled during active or convalescent COVID-19. Material: peripheral blood. The chain uses TRBV6-5 and TRBJ2-7, with D uncertain. In DNA form, the CDR3 reads TGTGCCAGCAGCCGCGACTCATTATTTGAGCAGTACTTC. This gives the protein CASSRDSLFEQYF.